This T cell receptor (beta chain) was recovered during a study of OX40 agonist ivuxolimab in advanced cancers. Looking at the study overall: Ivuxolimab is a fully human IgG2 antibody that activates OX40 (CD134).

Assay: immunoSEQ multiplex PCR; the TCRdb copy retains only in-frame clones and omits some. Altogether 67,000 or so clones are present, 85% being singletons, with the ten largest covering about 3.5%. Trimming left V 6 bases short and J 0 bases short, with 12 bases between. Looked up from germline, CDR1 is MNHEY and CDR2 is SMNVEV (reference sequence). The CDR3 runs 16 residues. Sequencing used CD4+ or CD8+ T cells sorted from blood, obtained in a trial of the OX40 agonist ivuxolimab. The sequence derives from an adult with an advanced solid tumor such as melanoma, head and neck, liver or kidney cancer. This chain connects TRBV27 to TRBJ1-6; D not resolved. In nucleotides, the CDR3 is TGTGCCAGCAGGGTGAGATGGAGCTCCTATAATTCACCCCTCCACTTT. Protein sequence: CASRVRWSSYNSPLHF.